This TCR beta chain was recorded in a study of blood T cell repertoires in COVID-19. This table comes from immunoSEQ multiplex PCR, and its TCRdb copy is limited to in-frame clones, with some not included. Of fewer than 200,000 clones listed, roughly 84% are singletons. The CDR3 runs to 14 residues. V was cut by 7 bases and J by 1 base, with 12 bases left in between. The V gene's germline CDR1 is KGHDR and CDR2 SFDVKD. The receptor's source is a man between 60 and 75 years old who had recovered from COVID-19. What was sequenced was peripheral blood. The chain is built from TRBV24-1 and TRBJ1-1, with D unclear. CDR3 sequence (DNA): TGTGCCACCAGCTCAAGCTTAGAGAACACTGAAGCTTTCTTT. Translating gives CATSSSLENTEAFF.